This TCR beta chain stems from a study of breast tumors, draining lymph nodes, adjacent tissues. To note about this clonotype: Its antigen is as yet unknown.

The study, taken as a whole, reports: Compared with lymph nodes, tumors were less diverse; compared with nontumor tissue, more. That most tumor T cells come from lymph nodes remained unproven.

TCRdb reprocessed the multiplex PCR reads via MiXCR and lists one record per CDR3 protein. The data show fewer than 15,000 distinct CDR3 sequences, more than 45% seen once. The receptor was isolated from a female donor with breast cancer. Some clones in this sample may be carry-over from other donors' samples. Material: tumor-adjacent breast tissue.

CDR3 loop: CASSPLAGGYYEQYF. CDR3 DNA: TGCGCCAGCAGCCCGCTAGCGGGAGGATACTACGAGCAGTACTTC. The chain uses TRBV5-1 and TRBJ2-7; 11 bases are a match to TRBD2. Germline CDR1 and CDR2: SGHRS and YFSETQ. The CDR3 length is 15 residues. The V segment lost 4 bases and the J segment 3 bases; nucleotides outside the gene matches: 6.